Each of the 20 T cell receptor beta chains below was sequenced from the same sample in a study of shared clonotypes between healthy human individuals. Method: immunoSEQ multiplex PCR; TCRdb's copy keeps in-frame clones and lacks some. The data contain 1,100,000 or so clones, 78% of them singletons. Sequencing used memory CD4+ T cells from PBMCs. Documented subset: CD45RA-negative fraction. These receptors all stem from a young man in good health. Some clones in this sample may be carry-over from other donors' samples.

This clone was seen only once. The chain employs TRBV27 and TRBJ1-3; D is unclear. Germline V CDR1 and CDR2: MNHEY, SMNVEV (reference sequence). Trimming took off 5 bases at V and 0 bases at J, with 11 bases between the two ends. The CDR3 length is 15 residues. CDR3 region: CASSRGRYSGNTIYF. CDR3 DNA: TGTGCCAGCAGTCGCGGACGGTACTCTGGAAACACCATATATTTT.

Regarding this clone: At one end the junction does not follow the germline gene, possibly because of a read error. The chain combines TRBV2 with TRBJ2-5, with TRBD1 as a possible D gene (6 bases). Germline V lookup: CDR1 SNHLY, CDR2 FYNNEI. CDR3 size: 11 residues. The CDR3 here is CASSEETGLDF. CDR3 bases: TGTGCCAGCAGTGAAGAGACAGGCTTGGACTTC.

Here the CDR3 reads CASTDEQYF. Written as DNA, the CDR3 is TGTGCCAGCACAGACGAGCAGTACTTC. J is TRBJ2-7 and V is TRBV6-1, with D unclear. V was trimmed by 7 bases and J by 5 bases, leaving 3 bases between them. Germline CDR1 is MNHNS and CDR2 is SASEGT. The CDR3 is 9 amino acids.

In this sample, this clone turned up a few times. V is TRBV6-5 and J is TRBJ1-5; maybe TRBD1 (5 bases). The CDR3 has 13 amino acids. In germline, CDR1 is MNHEY, CDR2 SVGAGI. V lost 6 bases, J lost 11 bases, and 17 bases lay in between. CDR3: CASRRRQRRAQHF. CDR3 nucleotide sequence: TGTGCCAGCAGACGACGACAGCGCCGGGCCCAGCATTTT.

V and J are TRBV6-5 and TRBJ2-2; D gene unclear. Germline CDR1 and CDR2: MNHEY and SVGAGI. V shed 8 bases and J shed 0 bases, with 13 bases lying between them. This CDR3 contains 15 residues. Written as DNA, the CDR3 is TGTGCCAGCCAAGGCGGCCTCGCGAACACCGGGGAGCTGTTTTTT. Translated, it gives CASQGGLANTGELFF.

The chain links TRBV29-1 to TRBJ2-7, with 8 bases lining up with TRBD2. The CDR3 loop spans 13 amino acids. V lost 4 bases, J lost 5 bases, and 7 bases stayed unmatched. Germline CDR1 is SQVTM and CDR2 is ANQGSEA. CDR3 sequence (DNA): TGCAGCGTTGCGGCTAGCGGGTTCGACGAGCAGTACTTC. It encodes CSVAASGFDEQYF.

In its sample, this clone was seen a few times. The chain is built from TRBV5-4 and TRBJ2-3, with a possible D match to TRBD2 (6 bases). The CDR3 runs to 15 residues. V dropped 4 bases and J dropped 0 bases, with 12 bases sitting between them. Germline values: CDR1 SGHNT, CDR2 YYREEE (reference sequence). The CDR3 reads CASSRSGISTDTQYF. The CDR3 nucleotides read TGTGCCAGCAGCCGTAGCGGTATCAGCACAGATACGCAGTATTTT. The entire variable domain, with the rest obtained from reference TRBV5-4 and TRBJ2-3, is as follows: ETGVTQSPTHLIKTRGQQVTLRCSSQSGHNTVSWYQQALGQGPQFIFQYYREEENGRGNFPPRFSGLQFPNYSSELNVNALELDDSALYLCASSRSGISTDTQYFGPGTRLTVL.

The J gene is TRBJ2-2, the V gene TRBV6-5; D is unresolved. Germline-derived CDR1 and CDR2 are MNHEY and SVGAGI. This CDR3 region has 12 residues. V lost 10 bases, J lost 4 bases, and 10 bases lay in between. CDR3 region: CATQAPTGELFF. In nucleotides, the CDR3 is TGTGCCACGCAAGCCCCCACCGGGGAGCTGTTTTTT.

The chain links TRBV4-1 to TRBJ2-7; no clear D. Trimming left V 1 base short and J 1 base short, with 14 bases between. The CDR3 runs 16 residues. The V gene's germline CDR1 is MGHRA and CDR2 YSYEKL. The CDR3 spells CASSQGRQATSYEQYF. The CDR3 DNA reads as TGCGCCAGCAGCCAAGGGCGGCAGGCGACTTCCTACGAGCAGTACTTC.

The gene calls are TRBV5-1 and TRBJ2-7; 7 positions match TRBD2. CDR3 size: 14 residues. Trimming cost V 3 bases and J 4 bases; bases outside gene matches: 7. Per the germline V gene, CDR1 is SGHRS and CDR2 is YFSETQ. CDR3 region: CASSYGTTLYEQYF. The CDR3 coding sequence is TGCGCCAGCAGCTACGGGACTACCTTATACGAGCAGTACTTC.

The chain is built from TRBV9 and TRBJ1-1; D is perhaps TRBD1 (6 bases). The CDR3 consists of 15 residues. CDR1 and CDR2 from the germline V gene are SGDLS and YYNGEE. Trimming cost V 0 bases and J 5 bases, with 14 bases left between them. CDR3 sequence (DNA): TGTGCCAGCAGCGTAGCTCAGGGGCAGGGTACTGAAGCTTTCTTT. It yields the protein CASSVAQGQGTEAFF.

The V and J genes are TRBV7-6 and TRBJ1-1; D is possibly TRBD1 (5 bases). V was pared by 0 bases and J by 7 bases, with 18 bases between. Germline CDR1 and CDR2: SGHVS and FNYEAQ. The CDR3 totals 16 residues. The CDR3 region is CASSLAPTGTKGEAFF. Here the CDR3 DNA reads TGTGCCAGCAGCTTAGCCCCAACCGGGACTAAGGGTGAAGCTTTCTTT.

The V call is TRBV4-2, the J call TRBJ1-1; 9 bases align to TRBD1. The trim removed 4 bases at V and 1 base at J, leaving 7 bases unmatched. The germline V gene has CDR1 LGHNA and CDR2 YNFKEQ. The CDR3 runs 16 residues. The CDR3 sequence: CASSPNRGPTNTEAFF. Written as DNA, the CDR3 is TGTGCCAGCAGCCCCAACAGGGGGCCAACGAACACTGAAGCTTTCTTT.

This clone was seen a few times. The V gene is TRBV5-1, the J gene TRBJ2-5; D might be TRBD2 (6 bases). In germline, CDR1 is SGHRS, CDR2 YFSETQ. The CDR3 is 14 amino acids. Trimming pared 2 bases from V and 2 bases from J, leaving 10 bases between. CDR3: CASSFYAGQETQYF. The CDR3 DNA reads as TGCGCCAGCAGCTTTTACGCGGGGCAAGAGACCCAGTACTTC.

J is TRBJ2-7 and V is TRBV29-1, with D unclear. Trimming took 7 bases from V and 7 from J, leaving 17 bases between them. The CDR3 extends over 12 amino acids. Germline lookup yields CDR1 SQVTM and CDR2 ANQGSEA. The CDR3 sequence: CSGAFVGSEQYF. CDR3 sequence (DNA): TGCAGCGGTGCTTTTGTGGGTTCTGAGCAGTACTTC.

The CDR3 loop is CASSSGGVAAYNEQFF. CDR3 DNA sequence: TGTGCCAGCAGCTCCGGGGGGGTAGCGGCCTACAATGAGCAGTTCTTC. The V call is TRBV5-4, the J call TRBJ2-1; the match to TRBD2 covers 8 bases. This CDR3 region has 16 residues. The V gene end was trimmed by 3 bases and the J gene end by 2 bases; junction bases not matched to a gene: 7. Germline V CDR1 and CDR2: SGHNT, YYREEE (reference sequence).

The V call is TRBV9, the J call TRBJ1-1; D gene unclear. Trimming pared 5 bases from V and 0 bases from J, leaving 8 bases between. Looked up from germline, CDR1 is SGDLS and CDR2 is YYNGEE. This CDR3 is 13 amino acids long. The CDR3 protein is CASSFRVNTEAFF. The CDR3 coding sequence is TGTGCCAGCAGTTTCCGAGTGAACACTGAAGCTTTCTTT.

On this clone: This sample also contains other DNA sequences that code for the same CDR3. This chain joins TRBV2 and TRBJ2-1; no definite D call. The CDR3 has 11 amino acids. The V end was cut by 4 bases, the J end by 4 bases, with 2 bases between. CDR1 is SNHLY and CDR2 is FYNNEI in the germline V gene. The CDR3 reads CASSGYNEQFF. The DNA for the CDR3 is TGTGCCAGCAGTGGTTACAATGAGCAGTTCTTC.

This sequence joins TRBV28 and TRBJ1-5; D not certain. Trimming removed 6 bases at V and 7 bases at J, with 19 bases between. This CDR3 spans 15 amino acids. Germline assignment: CDR1 MDHEN and CDR2 SYDVKM. DNA for the CDR3: TGTGCCAGCAGCCCTTGGACGGGAAAAGGCCAGCCCCAGCATTTT. Translating gives CASSPWTGKGQPQHF.

The rearrangement links TRBV11-2 to TRBJ1-1, with TRBD1 identical over 7 bases. V was pared by 1 base and J by 5 bases, with 7 bases of the junction left unmatched. Germline V lookup: CDR1 SGHAT, CDR2 FQNNGV. CDR3 length equals 15 residues. CDR3 amino acids: CASSLGAGGTTEAFF. The CDR3 DNA is TGTGCCAGCAGCTTAGGGGCAGGGGGTACGACTGAAGCTTTCTTT.